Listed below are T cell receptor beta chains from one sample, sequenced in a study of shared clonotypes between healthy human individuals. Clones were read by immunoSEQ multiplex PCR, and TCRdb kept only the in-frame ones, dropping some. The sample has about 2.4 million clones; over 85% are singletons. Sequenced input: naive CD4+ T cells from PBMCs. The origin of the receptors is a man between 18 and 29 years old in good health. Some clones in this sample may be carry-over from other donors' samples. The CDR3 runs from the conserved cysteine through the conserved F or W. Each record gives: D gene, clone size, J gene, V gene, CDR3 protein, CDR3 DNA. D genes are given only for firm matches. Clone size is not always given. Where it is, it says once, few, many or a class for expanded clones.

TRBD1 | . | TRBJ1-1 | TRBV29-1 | CSAAGGGSEAFF | TGCAGCGCCGCAGGGGGGGGATCTGAAGCTTTCTTT
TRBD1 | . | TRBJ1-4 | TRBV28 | CASIPGGKGAREKLFF | TGTGCCAGCATCCCGGGAGGGAAGGGGGCGCGTGAAAAACTGTTTTTT
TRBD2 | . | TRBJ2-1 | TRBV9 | CASSVDGLAGAPYNEQFF | TGTGCCAGCAGCGTAGACGGACTAGCGGGAGCCCCCTACAATGAGCAGTTCTTC
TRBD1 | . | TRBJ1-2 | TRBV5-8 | CASINVGRGRDYGYTF | TGTGCCAGCATAAATGTTGGAAGGGGGCGCGACTATGGCTACACCTTC
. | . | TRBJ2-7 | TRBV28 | CASSTYYEQYF | TGTGCCAGCAGTACCTACTACGAGCAGTACTTC
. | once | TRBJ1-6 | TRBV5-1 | CASSSRGPGNSPLHF | TGCGCCAGCAGCTCAAGAGGACCGGGTAATTCACCCCTCCACTTT
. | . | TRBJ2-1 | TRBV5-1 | CASSLSTNLLRDEQFF | TGCGCCAGCAGCTTATCGACTAACCTCCTTCGCGATGAGCAGTTCTTC
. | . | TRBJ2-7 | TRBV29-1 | CSVVGPSRLEQYF | TGCAGCGTTGTAGGGCCCTCGCGTCTCGAGCAGTACTTC
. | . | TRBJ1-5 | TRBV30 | CAWSGRGSQPQHF | TGTGCCTGGAGTGGGAGGGGTAGTCAGCCCCAGCATTTT
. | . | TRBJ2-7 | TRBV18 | CASSPPGRYEQYF | TGTGCCAGCTCACCACCGGGTCGCTACGAGCAGTACTTC
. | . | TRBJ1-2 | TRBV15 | CATSRASGGYGYTF | TGTGCCACCAGCAGGGCCTCGGGGGGCTATGGCTACACCTTC
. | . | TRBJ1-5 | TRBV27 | CASSLFPGGNQPQHF | TGTGCCAGCAGTTTATTTCCGGGAGGCAATCAGCCCCAGCATTTT
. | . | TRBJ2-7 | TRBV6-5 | CASRGRFYEQYF | TGTGCCAGCAGGGGACGGTTCTACGAGCAGTACTTC
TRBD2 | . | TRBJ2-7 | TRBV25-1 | CASSPPPGASGTSYEQYF | TGTGCCAGCAGTCCCCCCCCCGGGGCTAGCGGGACCTCCTACGAGCAGTACTTC
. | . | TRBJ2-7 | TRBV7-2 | CASSLGGIAGYEQYF | TGTGCCAGCAGCTTAGGTGGGATCGCCGGCTACGAGCAGTACTTC
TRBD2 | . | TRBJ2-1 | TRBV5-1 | CASSLASGRIDEQFF | TGCGCCAGCAGCTTGGCTAGCGGGAGAATCGATGAGCAGTTCTTC
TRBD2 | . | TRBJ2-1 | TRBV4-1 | CASSQPRVAGGPNEQFF | TGCGCCAGCAGCCAGCCTAGGGTAGCGGGAGGACCCAATGAGCAGTTCTTC
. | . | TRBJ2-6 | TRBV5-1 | CASSQAGPGANVLTF | TGCGCCAGCAGCCAAGCCGGACCAGGGGCCAACGTCCTGACTTTC
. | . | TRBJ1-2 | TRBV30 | CAWSVLLWAGYGYTF | TGTGCCTGGAGTGTACTTCTTTGGGCAGGATATGGCTACACCTTC
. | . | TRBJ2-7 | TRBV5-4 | CASSFYRERRNEQYF | TGTGCCAGCAGCTTCTACAGGGAACGAAGGAACGAGCAGTACTTC
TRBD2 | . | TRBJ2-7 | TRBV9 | CASSVRAGDLHEQYF | TGTGCCAGCAGCGTGAGAGCGGGAGATCTCCACGAGCAGTACTTC
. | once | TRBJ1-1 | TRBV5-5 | CASSQGTEAFF | TGTGCCAGCAGCCAAGGTACTGAAGCTTTCTTT
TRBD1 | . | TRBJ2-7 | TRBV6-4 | CASRLVQGVLFYEQYF | TGTGCCAGCAGGCTTGTGCAGGGGGTCCTCTTCTACGAGCAGTACTTC
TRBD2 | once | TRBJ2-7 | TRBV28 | CASSLVAGSGGNYEQYF | TGTGCCAGCAGTTTAGTTGCGGGGAGCGGGGGGAACTACGAGCAGTACTTC
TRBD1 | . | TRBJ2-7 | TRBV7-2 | CASSQDRGSYEQYF | TGTGCCAGCAGCCAAGACAGGGGATCCTACGAGCAGTACTTC
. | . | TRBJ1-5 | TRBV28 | CASSQLNQPQHF | TGTGCCAGCAGCCAGCTAAATCAGCCCCAGCATTTT
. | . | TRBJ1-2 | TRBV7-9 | CASSSGPTSTAYGYTF | TGTGCCAGCAGCTCCGGACCGACTAGTACCGCGTATGGCTACACCTTC
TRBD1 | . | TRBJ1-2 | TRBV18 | CASSLDRVNGYTF | TGTGCCAGCTCACTGGACAGGGTAAATGGCTACACCTTC
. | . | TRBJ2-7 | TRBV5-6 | CASSLDRSYEQYF | TGTGCCAGCAGCTTGGACAGGTCCTACGAGCAGTACTTC
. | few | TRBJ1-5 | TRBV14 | CASSQGPDQPQHF | TGTGCCAGCAGCCAGGGACCCGATCAGCCCCAGCATTTT
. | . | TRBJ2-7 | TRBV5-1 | CASSLGFGRPAPYEQYF | TGCGCCAGCAGCTTGGGATTTGGCAGACCAGCCCCCTACGAGCAGTACTTC
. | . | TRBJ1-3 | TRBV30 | CAWSPPPVGNTIYF | TGTGCCTGGAGTCCCCCACCCGTAGGAAACACCATATATTTT
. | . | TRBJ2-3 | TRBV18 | CASSLSGPSIDTQYF | TGTGCCAGCTCCCTCTCGGGACCCTCCATCGATACGCAGTATTTT
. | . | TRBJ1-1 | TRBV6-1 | CASSPGAGWNTEAFF | TGTGCCAGCAGTCCCGGGGCGGGGTGGAACACTGAAGCTTTCTTT
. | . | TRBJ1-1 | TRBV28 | CASSFRNRVNTEAFF | TGTGCCAGCAGTTTCCGAAACAGGGTGAACACTGAAGCTTTCTTT
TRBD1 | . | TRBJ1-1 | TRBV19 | CASSMGRGTEAFF | TGTGCCAGTAGTATGGGCAGGGGGACTGAAGCTTTCTTT
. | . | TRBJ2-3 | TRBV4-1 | CASSLSYRDTQYF | TGCGCCAGCAGCCTCTCCTACAGGGATACGCAGTATTTT
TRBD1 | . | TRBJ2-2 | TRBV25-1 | CASSNNRGTGELFF | TGTGCCAGCAGTAATAACAGGGGGACCGGGGAGCTGTTTTTT
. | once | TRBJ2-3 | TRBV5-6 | CASSLEWQTKITDTQYF | TGTGCCAGCAGCTTGGAGTGGCAGACTAAGATCACAGATACGCAGTATTTT
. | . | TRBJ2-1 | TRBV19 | CASSIIGGRPDNEQFF | TGTGCCAGTAGTATAATCGGCGGCAGACCTGACAATGAGCAGTTCTTC
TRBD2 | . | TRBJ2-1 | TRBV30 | CAWRKGLVVDEQFF | TGTGCCTGGAGGAAAGGACTAGTTGTCGATGAGCAGTTCTTC
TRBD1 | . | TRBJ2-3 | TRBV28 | CASTRDRGVFTDTQYF | TGTGCCAGCACCCGGGACAGGGGAGTTTTCACAGATACGCAGTATTTT
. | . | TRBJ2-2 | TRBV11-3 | CASSLDASTGELFF | TGTGCCAGCAGCTTAGACGCTAGCACCGGGGAGCTGTTTTTT
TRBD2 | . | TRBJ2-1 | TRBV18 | CASSPPGTREHEQFF | TGTGCCAGCTCACCCCCCGGGACTAGAGAGCATGAGCAGTTCTTC